These T cell receptor beta chains were read from a single sample in a study of shared clonotypes between healthy human individuals. TCRdb's copy holds only in-frame clones and misses some; the assay was immunoSEQ multiplex PCR. Found here are some 2,500,000 clones, 93% of them singletons; the top ten hold around 0.4%. Material: naive CD4+ T cells from PBMCs. Every receptor here comes from a man in his late teens or twenties in good health. Some clones in this sample may be carry-over from other donors' samples. The CDR3 runs from the conserved cysteine through the conserved F or W. A D gene is named only where the DNA matches it firmly. The size entry is marked missing in some rows and otherwise reads once, few, many or a size class.

j_call v_call clone_size d_call cdr3_aa cdr3_nt
TRBJ2-1 TRBV20-1 . . CSARRNEQFF TGCAGTGCTAGACGCAATGAGCAGTTCTTC
TRBJ2-7 TRBV29-1 . . CSVEGSLGGQYF TGCAGCGTTGAAGGGAGTCTCGGGGGGCAGTACTTC
TRBJ2-7 TRBV20-1 . . CSATPGGSQYF TGCAGTGCTACCCCCGGCGGTTCGCAGTACTTC
TRBJ1-5 TRBV9 few . CASSLQGGNQPQHF TGTGCCAGCAGTCTCCAAGGGGGCAATCAGCCCCAGCATTTT
TRBJ2-7 TRBV5-1 once . CASSLGPRTEQYF TGCGCCAGCAGCTTAGGCCCAAGGACCGAGCAGTACTTC
TRBJ2-4 TRBV4-2 . . CASSHLPGDVGQRLAKNIQYF TGTGCCAGCAGCCACCTCCCCGGGGATGTGGGACAAAGACTGGCCAAAAACATTCAGTACTTC
TRBJ2-6 TRBV28 . . CASSITYSGANVLTF TGTGCCAGCAGTATCACATACTCTGGGGCCAACGTCCTGACTTTC
TRBJ1-3 TRBV5-1 . TRBD1 CASSPGTGGNTIYF TGCGCCAGCAGCCCAGGGACAGGGGGAAACACCATATATTTT
TRBJ1-1 TRBV6-5 . TRBD1 CASSLTGTGSSGAFF TGTGCCAGCAGTTTGACCGGGACAGGATCCTCCGGAGCTTTCTTT
TRBJ1-5 TRBV15 . . CATSRDSHQPQHF TGTGCCACCAGCAGAGATTCTCATCAGCCCCAGCATTTT
TRBJ2-1 TRBV11-2 once . CASSLGESRHNEQFF TGTGCCAGCAGCTTAGGGGAGTCTAGGCACAATGAGCAGTTCTTC
TRBJ1-2 TRBV6-5 . TRBD1 CASSYSGTGGDYGYTF TGTGCCAGCAGTTACTCCGGGACAGGGGGTGACTATGGCTACACCTTC
TRBJ2-2 TRBV27 . . CASSWSGTANTGELFF TGTGCCAGCAGTTGGTCCGGGACGGCGAACACCGGGGAGCTGTTTTTT
TRBJ1-2 TRBV6-1 . . CASQDRRSSF TGTGCCAGCCAAGATAGACGCAGCTCCTTC
TRBJ2-3 TRBV5-1 . TRBD2 CASSLGLAGVGGTDTQYF TGCGCCAGCAGCTTAGGGCTAGCGGGAGTCGGAGGCACAGATACGCAGTATTTT
TRBJ2-7 TRBV7-2 . TRBD2 CASSLAWREGHEQYF TGTGCCAGCAGCTTAGCCTGGCGGGAGGGCCACGAGCAGTACTTC
TRBJ2-4 TRBV4-2 . . CASSTTGGPAKNIQYF TGTGCCAGCAGCACGACCGGGGGCCCGGCCAAAAACATTCAGTACTTC
TRBJ2-4 TRBV13 . . CASSLGQWLAENIQYF TGTGCCAGCAGCTTAGGCCAGTGGCTAGCTGAAAACATTCAGTACTTC
TRBJ1-4 TRBV28 . . CASSADLTREKLFF TGTGCCAGCAGTGCGGACTTAACCCGCGAAAAACTGTTTTTT
TRBJ2-7 TRBV11-2 . . CASSSTGSVLTYEQYF TGTGCCAGCAGTTCGACGGGGAGCGTCCTTACCTACGAGCAGTACTTC
TRBJ2-3 TRBV7-2 . TRBD1 CASSSRTGTTDTQYF TGTGCCAGCAGCTCGAGGACAGGGACCACAGATACGCAGTATTTT
TRBJ1-2 TRBV19 . TRBD1 CASSLRQGVIYGYTF TGTGCCAGTAGTCTGCGACAGGGGGTCATCTATGGCTACACCTTC
TRBJ2-7 TRBV28 . TRBD2 CASSPGTSGRLPYEQYF TGTGCCAGCAGCCCCGGGACTAGCGGGAGACTCCCCTACGAGCAGTACTTC
TRBJ1-1 TRBV19 . . CASNGGALGDTEAFF TGTGCCAGTAATGGAGGGGCGCTGGGGGACACTGAAGCTTTCTTT
TRBJ1-2 TRBV7-8 . TRBD1 CASSLGPDRPSTF TGTGCCAGCAGCTTAGGCCCGGACAGGCCAAGCACCTTC
TRBJ2-7 TRBV28 . . CASNYRTADYLYEQYF TGTGCCAGCAACTACCGGACCGCAGACTACCTCTACGAGCAGTACTTC
TRBJ2-7 TRBV29-1 . TRBD2 CSVETGTSYEQYF TGCAGCGTTGAAACCGGGACTAGCTACGAGCAGTACTTC
TRBJ1-2 TRBV7-2 . TRBD1 CASSKGATYYGYTF TGTGCCAGCAGCAAGGGGGCCACCTACTATGGCTACACCTTC
TRBJ2-3 TRBV18 . . CASSPRTAGDTQYF TGTGCCAGCTCACCTCGAACAGCGGGAGATACGCAGTATTTT
TRBJ2-3 TRBV10-3 . TRBD2 CAIAGGATDTQYF TGTGCCATAGCGGGGGGGGCCACAGATACGCAGTATTTT
TRBJ2-5 TRBV15 . . CATSSGAARETQYF TGTGCCACCAGCAGCGGGGCCGCGCGGGAGACCCAGTACTTC
TRBJ2-1 TRBV5-1 . TRBD1 CASSLFLGTGANEQFF TGCGCCAGCAGCTTGTTCTTAGGGACAGGGGCTAATGAGCAGTTCTTC
TRBJ1-5 TRBV28 once . CASSFTRNSNQPQHF TGTGCCAGCAGTTTCACCAGGAATAGCAATCAGCCCCAGCATTTT
TRBJ2-1 TRBV11-2 . . CASSPRDFSYNEQFF TGTGCCAGCAGCCCGCGGGACTTCTCCTACAATGAGCAGTTCTTC
TRBJ2-7 TRBV2 . . CASSTSYEQYF TGTGCCAGCAGCACTTCCTACGAGCAGTACTTC
TRBJ2-1 TRBV9 . . CASSVGSGSYNEQFF TGTGCCAGCAGCGTAGGTTCGGGCTCCTACAATGAGCAGTTCTTC
TRBJ2-5 TRBV5-4 . . CASSPLTGTQETQYF TGTGCCAGCAGCCCCCTGACAGGTACCCAAGAGACCCAGTACTTC
TRBJ2-6 TRBV5-1 . . CASSPAGIYGANVLTF TGCGCCAGCAGCCCGGCAGGGATTTACGGGGCCAACGTCCTGACTTTC
TRBJ2-1 TRBV9 . TRBD2 CASSVVPAGDEQFF TGTGCCAGCAGCGTAGTACCAGCGGGAGATGAGCAGTTCTTC
TRBJ1-2 TRBV2 few TRBD1 CASRPTGVPGYTF TGTGCCAGCAGGCCAACAGGGGTTCCTGGCTACACCTTC
TRBJ2-5 TRBV28 . . CASSVRQTQYF TGTGCCAGCAGCGTCAGGCAGACCCAGTACTTC
TRBJ2-1 TRBV5-1 . . CASSLGLEANEQFF TGCGCCAGCAGCCTCGGACTCGAAGCCAATGAGCAGTTCTTC
TRBJ2-1 TRBV21-1 . . CASSPGGTCYNEQFF TGTGCCAGCAGCCCCGGAGGGACCTGCTACAATGAGCAGTTCTTC
TRBJ1-1 TRBV28 . . CASSGFGSEAFF TGTGCCAGCAGCGGGTTCGGCTCTGAAGCTTTCTTT
TRBJ2-1 TRBV27 . TRBD2 CASSLQGGDNEQFF TGTGCCAGCAGTTTACAGGGAGGGGACAATGAGCAGTTCTTC
TRBJ1-1 TRBV4-1 . . CASSHGGHMNTEAFF TGCGCCAGCAGCCATGGGGGACACATGAACACTGAAGCTTTCTTT
TRBJ1-2 TRBV6-1 . . CASSGRYWGIGYGYTF TGTGCCAGCAGTGGACGATATTGGGGGATCGGCTATGGCTACACCTTC
TRBJ2-3 TRBV9 . TRBD2 CASSVASGGSGTDTQYF TGTGCCAGCAGCGTAGCTTCGGGCGGGAGTGGCACAGATACGCAGTATTTT
TRBJ1-1 TRBV5-1 . . CASSFGNPKNTEAFF TGCGCCAGCAGCTTCGGCAACCCGAAGAACACTGAAGCTTTCTTT
TRBJ1-3 TRBV30 . . CAWSTGFGNTIYF TGTGCCTGGAGTACAGGGTTTGGAAACACCATATATTTT
TRBJ2-3 TRBV27 . . CASRTVRSARTDTQYF TGTGCCAGCAGGACGGTGCGTAGCGCGAGAACAGATACGCAGTATTTT
TRBJ1-1 TRBV28 . . CASRRGLGNTEAFF TGTGCCAGCAGAAGGGGACTGGGGAACACTGAAGCTTTCTTT
TRBJ2-7 TRBV5-1 . . CASSSSASGATGTDEQYF TGCGCCAGCAGCTCCTCGGCGTCCGGAGCAACGGGGACCGACGAGCAGTACTTC
TRBJ2-2 TRBV6-1 once TRBD1 CASSRTGSNTGELFF TGTGCCAGCAGCAGGACAGGCTCGAACACCGGGGAGCTGTTTTTT
TRBJ2-2 TRBV6-5 . . CASYRLDSGYGELFF TGTGCCAGCTACCGACTGGACAGCGGATACGGGGAGCTGTTTTTT
TRBJ1-5 TRBV9 . TRBD1 CASSAGTGNQPQHF TGTGCCAGCAGCGCCGGGACAGGGAATCAGCCCCAGCATTTT
TRBJ2-7 TRBV19 . . CASSRGITGLVYEQYF TGTGCCTCCAGCCGGGGGATAACGGGATTGGTCTACGAGCAGTACTTC
TRBJ2-3 TRBV6-5 . TRBD2 CASKAGSTDTQYF TGTGCCAGTAAAGCGGGAAGCACAGATACGCAGTATTTT
TRBJ2-7 TRBV5-4 . . CASSLGATNAEQYF TGTGCCAGCAGCTTGGGCGCGACCAACGCCGAGCAGTACTTC